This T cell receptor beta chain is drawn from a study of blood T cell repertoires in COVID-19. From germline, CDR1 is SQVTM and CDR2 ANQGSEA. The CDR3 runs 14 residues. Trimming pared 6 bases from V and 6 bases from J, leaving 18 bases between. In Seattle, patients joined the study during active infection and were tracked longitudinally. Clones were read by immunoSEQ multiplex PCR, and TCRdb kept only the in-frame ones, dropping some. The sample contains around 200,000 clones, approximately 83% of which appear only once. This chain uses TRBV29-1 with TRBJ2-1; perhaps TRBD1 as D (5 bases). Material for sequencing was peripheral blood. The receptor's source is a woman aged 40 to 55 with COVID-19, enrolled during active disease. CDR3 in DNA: TGCAGCGTCATAGGGCGAGACAGTCGCAATGAGCAGTTCTTC. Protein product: CSVIGRDSRNEQFF.